This T cell receptor beta chain came from a study of siplizumab effects on memory and regulatory T cells. Study outcomes and limitations: Naive T cells seemed more diverse than memory cells and seemed major alloresponse contributors. In roughly 80-96% of proliferating CD4+ or CD8+ clones, a naive or memory phenotype could not be assigned.

Clones were read by immunoSEQ multiplex PCR, and TCRdb kept only the in-frame ones, dropping some. The sample lists approximately 100,000 clones, just under 95% occurring once. A word on this clone: Its target is unknown.

Looked up from germline, CDR1 is MNHNY and CDR2 is SVGAGI (reference sequence). Trimming took off 5 bases at V and 2 bases at J, with 19 bases between the two ends. The CDR3 is made up of 16 amino acids. This clonotype was sampled from a human donor in good health. Sequencing was carried out using non-Treg CD4+ T cells sorted from blood. This chain uses TRBV6-6 with TRBJ2-7, with D uncertain. The CDR3 here is CASSHPSGPKPYEQYF. DNA for the CDR3: TGTGCCAGCAGTCATCCTTCCGGTCCAAAACCCTACGAGCAGTACTTC.